This T cell receptor beta chain was found in a study of blood T cells in healthy people across ages. Combining a sample-barcoded 5' primer with a J-beta primer mix, a second PCR ran for roughly 7 to 11 cycles. Each CDR3 protein gets one entry after TCRdb re-called the 5' RACE reads with MiXCR. The sample carries hundreds of thousands of distinct CDR3 sequences, roughly 24% recorded once. In germline, CDR1 is SGHTA, CDR2 FQGNSA. This CDR3 region has 17 residues. These data also featured in a second study, about T cells of mothers and their children.

J is TRBJ2-5 and V is TRBV7-2; TRBD2 agrees at 10 bases. The J call may be in error: the DNA end matches TRBJ2-1 better. The sequence was obtained from a boy aged 10-17 years in good health. The source material was blood. The CDR3: CASSPLLAGGPYNEQFF. In nucleotides, the CDR3 is TGTGCCAGCAGCCCCCTCTTAGCGGGGGGACCCTACAATGAGCAGTTCTTC.